This is a list of T cell receptor beta chains from one sample in a study of cytomegalovirus exposure and HLA in healthy donors. The protocol was immunoSEQ multiplex PCR, while the TCRdb copy is restricted to in-frame clones and leaves out a portion. The table shows some 88,000 clones, with about 69% occurring only once. The specimen was PBMCs. These receptors were taken from a young woman in good health and CMV-seropositive. Both conserved end residues are part of each CDR3. D genes are given only for firm matches. For some rows the clone size is stated as once, few or many, or as a class when expanded; others skip it.

D	length	V	J	size	CDR3	DNA
-	16	TRBV28	TRBJ1-5	few	CASSFPRVISNQPQHF	TGTGCCAGCAGTTTCCCCAGGGTCATTAGCAATCAGCCCCAGCATTTT
TRBD1	16	TRBV4-2	TRBJ2-7	-	CASSQGQGDNSYEQYF	TGTGCCAGCAGCCAAGGACAGGGGGATAACTCCTACGAGCAGTACTTC
TRBD2	16	TRBV5-1	TRBJ2-5	-	CASSSGTSGGKETQYF	TGCGCCAGCAGCTCGGGGACTAGCGGGGGGAAGGAGACCCAGTACTTC
TRBD2	16	TRBV7-2	TRBJ2-1	-	CASSLDWTSGRDEQFF	TGTGCCAGCAGCTTAGACTGGACTAGCGGGAGGGATGAGCAGTTCTTC
TRBD1	14	TRBV7-2	TRBJ2-7	-	CASSLNRGTYEQYF	TGTGCCAGCAGCTTGAACAGGGGCACCTACGAGCAGTACTTC
-	15	TRBV5-1	TRBJ1-3	few	CASSYTGIPGNTIYF	TGCGCCAGCAGCTATACAGGGATCCCTGGAAACACCATATATTTT
TRBD2	14	TRBV7-9	TRBJ2-3	once	CASSLGLAADTQYF	TGTGCCAGCAGCTTAGGCCTAGCGGCCGATACGCAGTATTTT
-	13	TRBV28	TRBJ1-1	-	CASRGGKPLGAFF	TGTGCCAGCAGGGGAGGAAAGCCGCTAGGAGCTTTCTTT
-	14	TRBV4-3	TRBJ1-5	-	CASSHYGRDQPQHF	TGCGCCAGCAGCCACTACGGCAGGGATCAGCCCCAGCATTTT
TRBD2	18	TRBV5-1	TRBJ2-2	few	CASSLQSGLAGTGGELFF	TGCGCCAGCAGCTTGCAAAGCGGACTAGCGGGAACCGGCGGGGAGCTGTTTTTT
TRBD1	16	TRBV11-2	TRBJ2-3	-	CASSLDWQGARGTQYF	TGTGCCAGCAGCTTAGATTGGCAGGGGGCCCGGGGTACGCAGTATTTT
-	14	TRBV19	TRBJ1-1	-	CASSREGLNTEAFF	TGTGCCAGTAGTCGGGAGGGATTGAACACTGAAGCTTTCTTT
-	13	TRBV7-2	TRBJ1-1	once	CAGGVQGPTEAFF	TGTGCCGGGGGGGTCCAGGGCCCCACTGAAGCTTTCTTT
TRBD2	15	TRBV18	TRBJ2-7	once	CASSGDGGSSYEQYF	TGTGCCAGCTCAGGAGACGGGGGGAGCTCCTACGAGCAGTACTTC
TRBD2	15	TRBV27	TRBJ2-7	few	CASKRVRAGNYEQYF	TGTGCCAGCAAGCGCGTTCGAGCGGGGAATTACGAGCAGTACTTC
TRBD1	15	TRBV5-4	TRBJ1-1	once	CASSLGGQGATEAFF	TGTGCCAGCAGCTTGGGGGGACAGGGTGCGACTGAAGCTTTCTTT
TRBD1	12	TRBV19	TRBJ2-5	-	CASGKGAETQYF	TGTGCCAGTGGAAAGGGGGCGGAGACCCAGTACTTC
-	14	TRBV19	TRBJ1-5	-	CASSMGQYDQPQHF	TGTGCCAGTAGTATGGGGCAGTACGATCAGCCCCAGCATTTT
-	11	TRBV7-2	TRBJ2-7	-	CASSYYYEQYF	TGTGCCAGCAGCTACTACTACGAGCAGTACTTC
-	11	TRBV4-2	TRBJ1-1	-	CASSQDGPSFF	TGTGCCAGCAGCCAAGACGGTCCGTCTTTCTTT
TRBD1	15	TRBV9	TRBJ2-2	few	CASSETGANTGELFF	TGTGCCAGCAGCGAAACAGGGGCGAACACCGGGGAGCTGTTTTTT
TRBD1	17	TRBV7-2	TRBJ1-3	-	CASSLGIGQGAGNTIYF	TGTGCCAGCAGCTTAGGAATAGGACAGGGGGCTGGAAACACCATATATTTT
-	16	TRBV7-9	TRBJ2-3	-	CASSSKGTYSTDTQYF	TGTGCCAGCAGTTCTAAAGGGACATATAGCACAGATACGCAGTATTTT
TRBD2	20	TRBV23-1	TRBJ2-3	-	CASSQSGELAGAFRPDTQYF	TGCGCCAGCAGTCAATCCGGGGAACTAGCGGGGGCCTTCCGGCCAGATACGCAGTATTTT
TRBD1	16	TRBV7-9	TRBJ1-4	few	CASSVLQGAYYEKLFF	TGTGCCAGCAGCGTATTACAGGGGGCGTATTATGAAAAACTGTTTTTT
TRBD1	17	TRBV5-1	TRBJ1-3	-	CASSAVGQGLFGNTIYF	TGCGCCAGCAGCGCCGTGGGACAGGGGTTATTTGGAAACACCATATATTTT
-	13	TRBV7-2	TRBJ2-3	-	CASSFDYTDTQYF	TGTGCCAGCAGCTTCGACTACACAGATACGCAGTATTTT
-	15	TRBV25-1	TRBJ2-1	-	CASSEDYPSYNEQFF	TGTGCCAGCAGTGAGGACTACCCCTCCTACAATGAGCAGTTCTTC
TRBD2	11	TRBV29-1	TRBJ2-7	once	CSGTSGDEQYF	TGCAGCGGCACCAGCGGGGACGAGCAGTACTTC
-	11	TRBV27	TRBJ1-2	-	CAVGGGWGYTF	TGTGCCGTGGGGGGGGGCTGGGGCTACACCTTC
TRBD1	14	TRBV6-5	TRBJ1-2	-	CASSYHGTGESYTF	TGTGCCAGCAGTTACCACGGGACAGGGGAGAGCTACACCTTC
TRBD1	15	TRBV30	TRBJ2-7	-	CAWRQTGGARYEQYF	TGTGCCTGGAGACAGACAGGGGGCGCGAGGTACGAGCAGTACTTC
-	17	TRBV12-2	TRBJ2-7	-	CASRLAVPIDREYEQYF	TGTGCAAGTCGCTTAGCGGTCCCGATCGACAGGGAGTACGAGCAGTACTTC
-	13	TRBV6-5	TRBJ2-7	-	CASSYRRDGKRYF	TGTGCCAGCAGTTATAGGAGGGACGGGAAGCGGTACTTC
-	14	TRBV7-2	TRBJ1-1	few	CASSLTRDTTEAFF	TGTGCCAGCAGCCTAACTAGGGATACCACTGAAGCTTTCTTT
TRBD2	19	TRBV12-5	TRBJ2-4	-	CASGFRSAGDNIRKNIQYF	TGTGCTAGTGGTTTCCGATCTGCGGGAGACAATATCCGCAAAAACATTCAGTACTTC
-	15	TRBV11-2	TRBJ2-1	-	CASSLGGGPFNEQFF	TGTGCCAGCAGCTTAGGCGGGGGCCCATTCAATGAGCAGTTCTTC
TRBD2	13	TRBV11-2	TRBJ2-7	-	CASSPRAGVEQYF	TGTGCCAGCAGCCCCCGGGCGGGAGTCGAGCAGTACTTC
-	14	TRBV25-1	TRBJ1-5	few	CASSDRGSNQPQHF	TGTGCCAGCAGTGACAGGGGTAGCAATCAGCCCCAGCATTTT
-	14	TRBV10-3	TRBJ2-7	few	CAIRGPGLPYEQYF	TGTGCCATCAGGGGCCCGGGACTTCCCTACGAGCAGTACTTC
TRBD2	17	TRBV9	TRBJ2-1	-	CASSLGTSGGPYNEQFF	TGTGCCAGCAGCCTTGGGACTAGCGGGGGGCCCTACAATGAGCAGTTCTTC